Listed below are T cell receptor beta chains from one sample, sequenced in a study of T-cell reconstitution after alpha-beta-depleted transplantation in children. From the PCR reads, TCRdb called clonotypes with MiXCR, one entry per CDR3 protein. This table holds under 850,000 distinct CDR3 sequences, 13% found once. The sequencing here drew on PBMCs, taken before TCRalphabeta/CD19-depleted stem cell transplant. The receptors come from a girl aged 2-9 years with congenital amegakaryocytic thrombocytopenia, due to receive a stem cell transplant. Each CDR3 is given without its conserved first and last residue.

V gene	J gene	CDR3 length	CDR3 protein
TRBV4-1	TRBJ2-2	11	ASKETGNGELF
TRBV12-3/TRBV12-4	TRBJ1-1	12	ASSFSGDKGEAF
TRBV7-3	TRBJ1-3	17	ASSLIATTGTGPGNTIY
TRBV4-2	TRBJ2-3	15	ASSTTSKRDGTDTQY
TRBV20-1	TRBJ1-3	11	SARTAMLNTIY
TRBV12-3/TRBV12-4	TRBJ2-3	14	ASSPRAGAEVDTQY
TRBV10-3	TRBJ2-7	13	AIQASLTPNYEQY
TRBV14	TRBJ2-5	14	ASSQETASFQETQY
TRBV20-1	TRBJ2-7	11	SALGTSSYEQY
TRBV4-2	TRBJ2-7	10	ASSLDVDEHY
TRBV4-1	TRBJ2-1	14	ASSQGSGGRYNEQF
TRBV5-1	TRBJ2-3	14	ASRLLVDVWADTQY
TRBV12-3/TRBV12-4	TRBJ1-5	12	ASSSGSSYQPQH
TRBV7-7	TRBJ2-1	17	ASSLGVALGGTLGNEQF
TRBV6-5	TRBJ2-3	12	ASSYASSTDTQY
TRBV5-1	TRBJ1-4	15	ASSLAAQGGTNEKLF
TRBV12-3/TRBV12-4	TRBJ1-4	11	ASSLTAGEKLF
TRBV20-1	TRBJ2-3	12	SAPRDRATDTQY
TRBV28	TRBJ2-5	15	ASSSALRQGHSETQY
TRBV20-1	TRBJ1-4	12	SARLGWEIEKLF
TRBV7-8	TRBJ2-7	10	ASAQGLYEQY
TRBV20-1	TRBJ2-2	12	SARSISWDGELF
TRBV20-1	TRBJ2-1	11	SARAADRDEQF
TRBV12-3/TRBV12-4	TRBJ2-3	11	ASRETTADTQY
TRBV5-1	TRBJ2-7	12	ASSLGLAEREQY
TRBV29-1	TRBJ1-2	11	SVATGRGLGYT
TRBV7-8	TRBJ2-1	10	ASSLARGPQF
TRBV6-5	TRBJ2-1	16	ASSYVPSGVISYNEQF
TRBV7-2	TRBJ1-5	11	ASSFRPNQPQH
TRBV12-3/TRBV12-4	TRBJ1-5	15	ASSFLRGVYSNQPQH
TRBV5-1	TRBJ2-3	13	ASNPSGLRSNTQY
TRBV10-3	TRBJ1-2	12	AITYSLTGHGYT
TRBV5-1	TRBJ2-1	14	ASSPSVAASYNEQF
TRBV27	TRBJ2-5	13	ASTPDSHQVETQY
TRBV29-1	TRBJ2-3	8	SVGVDTQY
TRBV7-6	TRBJ2-2	13	ASSPRQGAIGELF
TRBV4-2	TRBJ2-1	14	ASSPKWGFGNNEQF
TRBV5-1	TRBJ2-5	12	AGSRGGAEETQY
TRBV29-1	TRBJ2-7	11	SVEAPQSYEQY
TRBV4-1	TRBJ2-1	14	ASSHSLADSYNEQF
TRBV12-3/TRBV12-4	TRBJ1-5	12	ASSLDGSNQPQH
TRBV14	TRBJ2-1	17	ASSQVAGTKTSGRNEQF
TRBV12-3/TRBV12-4	TRBJ1-2	13	ASSQTGLDPYGYT
TRBV12-3/TRBV12-4	TRBJ1-1	10	ASIFANGVAF
TRBV5-1	TRBJ2-2	13	ASSLLAGGSGELF
TRBV7-3	TRBJ2-3	12	ASSSGRAPDTQY
TRBV3-1	TRBJ2-7	15	ASCQEVGTGSSYEQY
TRBV7-8	TRBJ1-1	14	ASSGGRDGGAPEAF